What follows is one TCR beta chain and its context. The target antigen is unknown. Measured with immunoSEQ multiplex PCR; TCRdb has only the in-frame clones, and not every one. The sample has around 140,000 clones, 85% to 95% seen once; the top ten hold approximately 2%. The data derive from a study of cytomegalovirus exposure and HLA in healthy donors. Study-wide background: The use of the same platform for the 95 to 150 validation repertoires and the approximately 690 first-cohort repertoires was reported by a later analysis.

The CDR3 is 13 amino acids. V was trimmed by 8 bases and J by 7 bases, leaving 14 bases between them. CDR1 LNHNV and CDR2 YYDKDF come from the germline V gene (reference sequence). The study's findings and limits: Among TCR beta chains, those listed as cytomegalovirus-associated numbered about 150. The tendency of first-cohort TCR clusters to co-occur in the 120 validation repertoires was the finding of a later analysis.

The source of this sequence is a man aged 18-30 years in good health and CMV-seropositive. Material: PBMCs. This chain connects TRBV15 to TRBJ2-2; D is unresolved. In DNA, the CDR3 is TGTGCCACCTCCCGCTACGGTGGCGGGGAGCTGTTTTTT. It yields the protein CATSRYGGGELFF.